This T cell receptor (beta chain) was sequenced in a study of T cells in Graves' hyperthyroidism and ophthalmopathy. From germline, CDR1 is SGHRS and CDR2 YFSETQ. This CDR3 is 15 amino acids long. Trimming stripped 0 bases from V and 10 bases from J, with 14 bases between. Using RNA transcripts as the source, TCR beta CDR3 regions were amplified. Primed by the HTBI set, a first-round RT-PCR was run on the TCR CDR3. MiXCR was run by TCRdb on the multiplex PCR reads, yielding one entry per CDR3 protein. The repertoire consists of around 600,000 distinct CDR3 sequences, with 45% occurring once and the leading ten covering less than 9.5%. Study observations and caveats: Blood also contained most expanded thyroid clonotypes above 0.001.

This clonotype was counted at least ten times. The antigen remains unidentified. Diagnoses rested on clinical symptoms, serum thyroxine and TRAb, thyroid ultrasound and orbital computed tomography. This sequence joins TRBV5-1 and TRBJ1-6; D is ambiguous. The clonotype comes from an adult man with Graves' disease, either hyperthyroidism or ophthalmopathy (not recorded which). The material sequenced was peripheral blood or thyroid tissue (not recorded which). The CDR3: CASSLAGAHDSPLHF. Here the CDR3 DNA reads TGCGCCAGCAGCTTGGCGGGCGCGCACGACTCACCCCTCCACTTT.